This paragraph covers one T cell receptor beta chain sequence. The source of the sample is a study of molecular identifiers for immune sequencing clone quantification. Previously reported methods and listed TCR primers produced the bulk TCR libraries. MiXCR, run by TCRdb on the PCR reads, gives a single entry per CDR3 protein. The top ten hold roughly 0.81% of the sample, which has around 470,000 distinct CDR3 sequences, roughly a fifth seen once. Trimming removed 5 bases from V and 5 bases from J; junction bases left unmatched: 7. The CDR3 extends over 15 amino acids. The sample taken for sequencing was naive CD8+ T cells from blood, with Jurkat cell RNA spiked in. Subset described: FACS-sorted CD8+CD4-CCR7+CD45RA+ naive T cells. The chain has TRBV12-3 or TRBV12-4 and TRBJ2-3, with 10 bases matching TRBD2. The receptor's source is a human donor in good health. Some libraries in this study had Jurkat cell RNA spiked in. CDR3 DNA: TGTGCCAGCAGTCCAGCGGGGGGGCCAGGAGATACGCAGTATTTT. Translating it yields CASSPAGGPGDTQYF.